The subject of this entry is one T cell receptor beta chain. Its target is unknown. The entry originates in a study of T cells after yellow fever vaccination. Study-level results: The bulk population could contribute abundant contaminating clonotypes to FACS-sorted repertoires.

V was clipped by 0 bases and J by 5 bases, with 4 bases between them. The CDR3 length is 13 residues. Germline assignment: CDR1 LGHNA and CDR2 YNFKEQ. TCRdb independently ran MiXCR on the 5' RACE reads; one entry per CDR3 protein. The table lists about 330,000 distinct CDR3 sequences, about 4% of them singletons, with about 22% in the top ten. J is TRBJ2-2 and V is TRBV4-2; D gene unclear. The specimen comprised PBMCs, sampled 5 days after the yellow fever booster vaccination. This sequence was found in a man aged 18 to 35 who received the YFV17D yellow fever vaccine. The CDR3 bases are TGTGCCAGCAGCCAAGATAAAACCGGGGAGCTGTTTTTT. It yields the protein CASSQDKTGELFF.